Following are 30 T cell receptor beta chains from one sample sequenced in a study of blood T cell repertoires in COVID-19. Clones were sequenced by immunoSEQ multiplex PCR, and TCRdb holds only the in-frame ones, with some missing. The repertoire consists of over 150,000 clones, with around 88% occurring once and the leading ten covering roughly 19%. The source material was peripheral blood. The receptors were sampled from a woman between 65 and 79 years old who had recovered from COVID-19.

V gene TRBV28 combines with J gene TRBJ1-1; no reliable D call. The CDR3 covers 12 residues. Between the trimmed V and J ends, which lost 1 base and 6 bases, there was a span of 6 bases. The germline CDR1 and CDR2 sequences are MDHEN and SYDVKM. CDR3 coding DNA: TGTGCCAGCAGTTTATTATTATCTGAAGCTTTCTTT. Translating gives CASSLLLSEAFF.

The rearrangement uses TRBV27 and TRBJ1-5; 10 bases fit TRBD1. CDR1 and CDR2 (germline): MNHEY, SMNVEV (reference sequence). This CDR3 contains 14 residues. V lost 4 bases to trimming and J lost 6 bases; unmatched junction nucleotides: 3. This CDR3 reads CASSWGQGSQPQHF. The CDR3 DNA reads TGTGCCAGCAGTTGGGGACAGGGGTCTCAGCCCCAGCATTTT.

V and J are TRBV27 and TRBJ2-4; TRBD2 is a possible D gene (5 bases). The CDR3 is made up of 15 amino acids. CDR1 MNHEY and CDR2 SMNVEV come from the germline V gene (reference sequence). Trimming removed 6 bases from V and 6 bases from J, with 18 bases in between. The CDR3 DNA reads TGTGCCAGCAGGACCACTAGAACCTTGGGAAACATTCAGTACTTC. As protein: CASRTTRTLGNIQYF.

The rearrangement joins TRBV12-5 to TRBJ1-6; a weak D match, TRBD1 (5 bases). Trimming pared 3 bases from V and 9 bases from J, leaving 12 bases between. Germline V gives CDR1 LGHNT, CDR2 FRNRAP. The CDR3 is 14 amino acids. The CDR3 reads CASGFDSLGSPLHF. Here the CDR3 DNA reads TGTGCTAGTGGTTTCGACAGTTTAGGTTCACCCCTCCACTTT. The full variable domain, its missing parts supplied by reference TRBV12-5 and TRBJ1-6, is DARVTQTPRHKVTEMGQEVTMRCQPILGHNTVFWYRQTMMQGLELLAYFRNRAPLDDSGMPKDRFSAEMPDATLATLKIQPSEPRDSAVYFCASGFDSLGSPLHFGNGTRLTVT.

V usage is TRBV7-2 and J usage is TRBJ2-1; 8 nucleotides line up with TRBD2. Germline V lookup: CDR1 SGHTA, CDR2 FQGNSA. After removal of 0 bases from V and 16 bases from J, the junction contained 11 bases not matched to a gene. The CDR3 is 14 residues long. Here the CDR3 reads CASSLAALAGGGFF. The CDR3 nucleotides read TGTGCCAGCAGCTTAGCGGCTTTGGCGGGGGGCGGATTCTTC.

This chain joins TRBV2 and TRBJ2-6, with D perhaps TRBD2 (5 bases). CDR3 length: 14 amino acids. Germline CDR1 reads SNHLY; CDR2 reads FYNNEI. Trimming stripped 7 bases from V and 0 bases from J, with 7 bases between. This chain's CDR3 is CASKGLSGANVLTF. CDR3 DNA sequence: TGTGCCAGCAAAGGACTCTCTGGGGCCAACGTCCTGACTTTC.

V usage is TRBV19 and J usage is TRBJ1-2; 7 bases line up with TRBD1. The CDR3 has 12 amino acids. Germline CDR1 LNHDA, CDR2 SQIVND (reference sequence). After removal of 6 bases from V and 6 bases from J, the junction contained 4 bases not matched to a gene. The CDR3 reads CASSRQGHGYTF. Here the CDR3 DNA reads TGTGCCAGTAGCCGACAGGGCCATGGCTACACCTTC.

This sequence joins TRBV19 and TRBJ1-5; D gene ambiguous. Germline lookup yields CDR1 LNHDA and CDR2 SQIVND (reference sequence). This CDR3 spans 14 amino acids. V was trimmed by 3 bases and J by 2 bases, leaving 8 bases between them. CDR3 DNA sequence: TGTGCCAGTAGTATCGACGAGGGCAATCAGCCCCAGCATTTT. Protein sequence: CASSIDEGNQPQHF.

As to this clone: Its ends do not fully match the called genes, so a read error is possible. The rearrangement joins TRBV15 to TRBJ2-2, with TRBD2 identical over 8 bases. CDR3 length equals 17 residues. Germline V CDR1 and CDR2: LNHNV, YYDKDF (reference sequence). The CDR3 DNA reads as TGTGCCACCAACAGAGACACACTAGCGGCTTACACCGGGGAGCTGTTTTTT. This gives the protein CATNRDTLAAYTGELFF.

The chain uses TRBV29-1 and TRBJ1-5; 8 positions match TRBD1. CDR1 and CDR2 (germline): SQVTM, ANQGSEA. The CDR3 sequence is 15 residues long. V lost 6 bases to trimming and J lost 2 bases; unmatched junction nucleotides: 9. The CDR3 region is CSVADRGRGNQPQHF. CDR3 nucleotides: TGCAGCGTCGCCGACAGGGGCCGGGGCAATCAGCCCCAGCATTTT. The full variable domain, completed using reference TRBV29-1 and TRBJ1-5, is SAVISQKPSRDICQRGTSLTIQCQVDSQVTMMFWYRQQPGQSLTLIATANQGSEATYESGFVIDKFPISRPNLTFSTLTVSNMSPEDSSIYLCSVADRGRGNQPQHFGDGTRLSIL.

The genes are TRBV4-1 and TRBJ1-5; D is uncertain. The V end lost 4 bases, the J end lost 3 bases, and 16 bases lay between the germline ends. CDR1 and CDR2 from the germline V gene are MGHRA and YSYEKL. This CDR3 comprises 16 residues. This CDR3 is CASSRKTVGDNQPQHF. CDR3 nucleotides: TGCGCCAGCAGCCGAAAAACAGTCGGTGACAATCAGCCCCAGCATTTT.

The chain employs TRBV5-4 and TRBJ1-1; D not resolved. This CDR3 region has 14 residues. Trimming stripped 2 bases from V and 0 bases from J, with 8 bases between. The germline gives CDR1 SGHNT, CDR2 YYREEE (reference sequence). CDR3 sequence: CASSFPHMNTEAFF. The CDR3 nucleotides read TGTGCCAGCAGCTTCCCCCACATGAACACTGAAGCTTTCTTT.

This chain joins TRBV2 and TRBJ2-7, with TRBD1 matching 8 bases. Per germline, CDR1 SNHLY and CDR2 FYNNEI. The V and J ends lost 5 bases and 1 base, in that order; junction bases with no gene match: 7. The CDR3 contains 15 residues. CDR3 bases: TGTGCCAGCAGTCGTCTAAACAGGGGGTCCTACGAGCAGTACTTC. Amino acid sequence: CASSRLNRGSYEQYF.

The V gene is TRBV18, the J gene TRBJ1-5; D gene ambiguous. CDR1 and CDR2 (germline): KGHSH, LQKENI. There are 16 residues in the CDR3. The V gene lost 2 bases and the J gene lost 0 bases, with 11 bases spanning the gap. This CDR3 is CASSPTPIYSNQPQHF. CDR3 sequence (DNA): TGTGCCAGCTCACCAACCCCCATCTATAGCAATCAGCCCCAGCATTTT.

The chain joins TRBV10-3 to TRBJ1-2; 7 positions agree with TRBD1. The CDR3 length is 13 residues. Germline CDR1 ENHRY, CDR2 SYGVKD. Germline trimming cut 10 bases from V and 10 bases from J; bases unmatched to any gene: 15. The CDR3 is CATQQGSLVYYTF. The CDR3 DNA follows: TGTGCCACCCAACAGGGGTCCCTAGTCTACTACACCTTC.

The V gene is TRBV7-3, the J gene TRBJ2-5; TRBD2 is a possible D gene (6 bases). V lost 5 bases, J lost 5 bases, and 24 bases lay in between. Germline assignment: CDR1 SGHTA and CDR2 FQGTGA. The CDR3 extends over 17 amino acids. This chain's CDR3 is CASSPLVRGALGETQYF. CDR3 DNA: TGTGCCAGCAGCCCTCTCGTGCGGGGAGCGTTGGGGGAGACCCAGTACTTC. Filled out from reference TRBV7-3 and TRBJ2-5, the complete variable domain reads GAGVSQTPSNKVTEKGKYVELRCDPISGHTALYWYRQSLGQGPEFLIYFQGTGAADDSGLPNDRFFAVRPEGSVSTLKIQRTERGDSAVYLCASSPLVRGALGETQYFGPGTRLLVL.

This clone was observed a handful of times. The J gene is TRBJ2-7, the V gene TRBV5-4; 10 positions agree with TRBD1. V gave up 3 bases and J gave up 2 bases; unmatched junction bases: 2. Germline lookup yields CDR1 SGHNT and CDR2 YYREEE (reference sequence). The CDR3 consists of 14 residues. CDR3 nucleotides: TGTGCCAGCAGCTGGGGGACAGGGGCCTACGAGCAGTACTTC. Its protein is CASSWGTGAYEQYF.

V is TRBV4-2 and J is TRBJ2-3; 13 bases map to TRBD2. The CDR3 sequence is 17 residues long. J gave up 8 bases and V 2 bases, and 10 bases lay outside the gene matches. Per germline, CDR1 LGHNA and CDR2 YNFKEQ. CDR3 in amino acids: CASSQRTSGGQLGTQYF. The DNA of the CDR3 is TGTGCCAGCAGCCAACGGACTAGCGGGGGCCAGTTGGGTACGCAGTATTTT.

The chain couples TRBV19 to TRBJ1-5; weak D call: TRBD1 (6 bases). This CDR3 has 14 amino acids. V shed 8 bases and J shed 1 base, with 12 bases lying between them. Germline assignment: CDR1 LNHDA and CDR2 SQIVND (reference sequence). Written as DNA, the CDR3 is TGTGCCAGTGATGGGCAGGGGAGCAATCAGCCCCAGCATTTT. Its protein is CASDGQGSNQPQHF.

The genes are TRBV7-9 and TRBJ2-1, with D tentatively TRBD2 (6 bases). The germline V gene encodes CDR1 SEHNR and CDR2 FQNEAQ (reference sequence). This CDR3 has 13 amino acids. Between the trimmed V and J ends, which lost 5 bases and 8 bases, there was a span of 13 bases. CDR3 in DNA: TGTGCCAGCAGCGACAATTCGGGGGATGAGCAGTTCTTC. Protein product: CASSDNSGDEQFF.

This chain uses TRBV7-2 with TRBJ2-3; 12 bases agree with TRBD2. The CDR3 runs 17 residues. Germline V gene sequence: CDR1 SGHTA, CDR2 FQGNSA. Germline trimming cut 0 bases from V and 5 bases from J; bases unmatched to any gene: 6. CDR3 in DNA: TGTGCCAGCAGCTTAGCCCCACTAGCGGGAGGAGAAGATACGCAGTATTTT. It specifies CASSLAPLAGGEDTQYF.

This clone was seen a single time. This sequence joins TRBV19 and TRBJ1-4; 9 bases fit TRBD1. The CDR3 has 18 residues. In germline, CDR1 is LNHDA, CDR2 SQIVND (reference sequence). Unmatched junction bases numbered 12, after V lost 7 bases and J lost 0 bases. This chain's CDR3 is CASTRTGGRQSTNEKLFF. In DNA form, the CDR3 reads TGTGCCAGTACCAGAACAGGGGGCAGGCAATCAACTAATGAAAAACTGTTTTTT.

This clone was picked up one time. V gene TRBV4-1 combines with J gene TRBJ1-1; the D gene is possibly TRBD1 (6 bases). Germline assignment: CDR1 MGHRA and CDR2 YSYEKL. V lost 3 bases and J 0 bases, leaving 11 bases between the germline ends. The CDR3 sequence is 15 residues long. The CDR3 loop reads CASSQEDRMNTEAFF. CDR3 coding DNA: TGCGCCAGCAGCCAGGAGGACAGAATGAACACTGAAGCTTTCTTT.

This CDR3 is CASSVASGRAWDTQYF. The CDR3 DNA reads TGTGCCAGCAGCGTAGCTAGCGGGAGGGCCTGGGATACGCAGTATTTT. The rearrangement links TRBV9 to TRBJ2-3; 12 nucleotides match TRBD2. CDR3 length equals 16 residues. V lost 0 bases and J lost 6; bases outside the gene matches: 5. The germline gives CDR1 SGDLS, CDR2 YYNGEE.

The chain recombines TRBV18 with TRBJ2-2, with TRBD1 identical over 10 bases. With 6 bases clipped from V and 6 bases from J, the junction kept 7 bases outside the gene matches. The CDR3 is 15 residues long. Per the germline V gene, CDR1 is KGHSH and CDR2 is LQKENI. CDR3 sequence: CASSPTGGAAGELFF. The CDR3 DNA sequence: TGTGCCAGCTCGCCGACAGGGGGCGCGGCCGGGGAGCTGTTTTTT.

V is TRBV10-3 and J is TRBJ1-2; D is perhaps TRBD1 (6 bases). V was shortened by 2 bases and J by 1 base, with 17 bases between the two germline ends. This CDR3 has 17 amino acids. CDR1 is ENHRY, CDR2 SYGVKD, per germline. CDR3: CAISEPTGTPNNYGYTF. Written as DNA, the CDR3 is TGTGCCATCAGTGAGCCGACCGGGACACCGAATAACTATGGCTACACCTTC.

The chain has TRBV5-6 and TRBJ2-5; 7 bases align to TRBD2. Germline V CDR1 and CDR2: SGHDT, YYEEEE. With 4 bases clipped from V and 4 bases from J, the junction kept 13 bases outside the gene matches. CDR3 length equals 16 residues. CDR3 in DNA: TGTGCCAGCAGCCCCCCGGGACTAACGACAGTAGAGACCCAGTACTTC. Encoded protein: CASSPPGLTTVETQYF.

The CDR3 region has the DNA TGTGCCAGTAGCTCCTGGGGGGCGAACACCGGGGAGCTGTTTTTT. Translation gives CASSSWGANTGELFF. The genes are TRBV19 and TRBJ2-2; possibly TRBD2 for D (6 bases). Germline loops: CDR1 LNHDA, CDR2 SQIVND (reference sequence). There are 15 residues in the CDR3. With 6 bases removed from V and 0 bases from J, the gap between germline ends came to 11 bases.

In this sample, this clone turned up once. J is TRBJ1-1 and V is TRBV29-1; tentative D call: TRBD1 (5 bases). Germline assignment: CDR1 SQVTM and CDR2 ANQGSEA. The CDR3 length is 22 residues. V gave up 3 bases and J gave up 1 base, with 36 bases separating them. CDR3 nucleotides: TGCAGCGTTGAGGAACCGTCGGGGGGGTCCCAGGGTGTATGGGATTGGAACACTGAAGCTTTCTTT. It is translated as CSVEEPSGGSQGVWDWNTEAFF.

This sequence joins TRBV7-8 and TRBJ1-2, with 7 bases matching TRBD1. CDR3 length: 15 residues. The J segment lost 8 bases and the V segment lost 5 bases, leaving 14 bases of the junction unmatched. Germline V gene sequence: CDR1 SGHVS, CDR2 FQNEAQ. As DNA, the CDR3 is TGTGCCAGCAGCGCCCTTCAGGACAGGACGGTGGGCTACACCTTC. Translated: CASSALQDRTVGYTF. Complete variable domain (other parts from reference TRBV7-8 and TRBJ1-2): GAGVSQSPRYKVAKRGQDVALRCDPISGHVSLFWYQQALGQGPEFLTYFQNEAQLDKSGLPSDRFFAERPEGSVSTLKIQRTQQEDSAVYLCASSALQDRTVGYTFGSGTRLTVV.